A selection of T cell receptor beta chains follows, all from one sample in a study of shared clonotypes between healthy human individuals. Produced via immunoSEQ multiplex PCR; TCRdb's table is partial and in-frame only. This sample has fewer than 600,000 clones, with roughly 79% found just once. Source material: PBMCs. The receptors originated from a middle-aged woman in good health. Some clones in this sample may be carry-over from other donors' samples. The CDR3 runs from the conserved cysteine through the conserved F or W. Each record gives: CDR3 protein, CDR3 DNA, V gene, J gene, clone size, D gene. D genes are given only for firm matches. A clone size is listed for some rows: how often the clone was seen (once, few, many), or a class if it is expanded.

CDR3: CASSLVLAGGNEQYF
DNA: TGTGCCAGCAGCTTAGTCCTAGCGGGAGGCAACGAGCAGTACTTC
V: TRBV7-2
J: TRBJ2-7
size: .
D: TRBD2

CDR3: CASSPTGQVPEQFF
DNA: TGTGCCAGCAGTCCGACAGGACAGGTTCCTGAGCAGTTCTTC
V: TRBV27
J: TRBJ2-1
size: few
D: TRBD1

CDR3: CARSFGGRYYNEQFF
DNA: TGTGCCAGAAGCTTTGGGGGGAGGTACTACAATGAGCAGTTCTTC
V: TRBV7-5
J: TRBJ2-1
size: few
D: .

CDR3: CASSISRLATYEQYF
DNA: TGTGCCAGTAGTATAAGCCGGCTAGCGACTTACGAGCAGTACTTC
V: TRBV19
J: TRBJ2-7
size: .
D: .

CDR3: CASSDSAGPGNTIYF
DNA: TGTGCCAGCAGTGACTCGGCAGGGCCTGGAAACACCATATATTTT
V: TRBV6-4
J: TRBJ1-3
size: few
D: .

CDR3: CASSWEGVTEAFF
DNA: TGTGCCAGCAGTTGGGAGGGTGTCACTGAAGCTTTCTTT
V: TRBV6-5
J: TRBJ1-1
size: .
D: .

CDR3: CASSQGSGANVLTF
DNA: TGCGCCAGCAGCCAGGGATCCGGGGCCAACGTCCTGACTTTC
V: TRBV5-1
J: TRBJ2-6
size: .
D: .

CDR3: CATSKGQGGETQYF
DNA: TGTGCCACCAGCAAGGGACAGGGTGGCGAGACCCAGTACTTC
V: TRBV15
J: TRBJ2-5
size: .
D: TRBD1

CDR3: CASSNTRGYTF
DNA: TGTGCCAGCAGCAACACACGTGGCTACACCTTC
V: TRBV6-5
J: TRBJ1-2
size: few
D: .

CDR3: CASSLQAGDIHEQYF
DNA: TGCGCCAGCAGCTTGCAAGCGGGAGATATCCACGAGCAGTACTTC
V: TRBV5-1
J: TRBJ2-7
size: .
D: TRBD2

CDR3: CAWSVPGQGAGEQYF
DNA: TGTGCCTGGAGTGTCCCTGGACAGGGGGCGGGCGAGCAGTACTTC
V: TRBV30
J: TRBJ2-7
size: .
D: TRBD1

CDR3: CAWSLQGNQPQHF
DNA: TGTGCCTGGAGTCTACAGGGTAATCAGCCCCAGCATTTT
V: TRBV30
J: TRBJ1-5
size: few
D: .

CDR3: CASSLGLAGVSEQFF
DNA: TGTGCCAGCAGCTTAGGGCTAGCGGGAGTAAGTGAGCAGTTCTTC
V: TRBV7-3
J: TRBJ2-1
size: .
D: TRBD2

CDR3: CASSQDKAGGLEQYF
DNA: TGCGCCAGCAGCCAAGATAAAGCGGGAGGGCTTGAGCAGTACTTC
V: TRBV4-3
J: TRBJ2-7
size: .
D: TRBD2

CDR3: CVRSSGDSDEQYF
DNA: TGTGTCAGAAGCTCGGGGGACAGCGACGAGCAGTACTTC
V: TRBV7-5
J: TRBJ2-7
size: .
D: .

CDR3: CASRARGDQPQHF
DNA: TGTGCCAGTAGGGCGAGGGGGGATCAGCCCCAGCATTTT
V: TRBV19
J: TRBJ1-5
size: .
D: .

CDR3: CACPMGTYGYTF
DNA: TGTGCCTGCCCGATGGGAACATATGGCTACACCTTC
V: TRBV30
J: TRBJ1-2
size: .
D: .

CDR3: CATLRFRNQPQHF
DNA: TGTGCCACCCTGAGATTTAGGAATCAGCCCCAGCATTTT
V: TRBV28
J: TRBJ1-5
size: .
D: .

CDR3: CASSLATGDPGSRYF
DNA: TGTGCCAGCAGCTTGGCAACGGGGGACCCCGGCTCAAGGTATTTT
V: TRBV7-3
J: TRBJ2-3
size: .
D: .

CDR3: CASSLVGTGDGYTF
DNA: TGTGCCAGCAGCTTGGTAGGGACAGGGGATGGCTACACCTTC
V: TRBV5-6
J: TRBJ1-2
size: .
D: TRBD1

CDR3: CSVEELQELQFF
DNA: TGCAGCGTTGAAGAGTTACAGGAATTACAGTTCTTC
V: TRBV29-1
J: TRBJ2-1
size: many
D: .

CDR3: CASSDAQGVGEQYF
DNA: TGCGCCAGCAGTGATGCCCAGGGGGTGGGTGAGCAGTACTTC
V: TRBV10-2
J: TRBJ2-7
size: .
D: TRBD1

CDR3: CASSRDEGNTIYF
DNA: TGTGCCAGCAGCCGAGACGAAGGAAACACCATATATTTT
V: TRBV7-8
J: TRBJ1-3
size: .
D: .

CDR3: CASSLGVGGYGYTF
DNA: TGTGCCAGCAGCTTAGGGGTTGGGGGCTATGGCTACACCTTC
V: TRBV7-9
J: TRBJ1-2
size: many
D: .

CDR3: CASTLAVSTDTQYF
DNA: TGTGCCAGCACACTAGCGGTTAGCACAGATACGCAGTATTTT
V: TRBV2
J: TRBJ2-3
size: .
D: TRBD2

CDR3: CASSFVTGGAYEQYF
DNA: TGTGCCAGCAGTTTCGTTACAGGGGGAGCCTACGAGCAGTACTTC
V: TRBV27
J: TRBJ2-7
size: .
D: TRBD1

CDR3: CASSLPWDRGPIQYF
DNA: TGTGCCAGCAGCTTACCCTGGGACAGGGGACCCATTCAGTACTTC
V: TRBV11-3
J: TRBJ2-4
size: .
D: TRBD1

CDR3: CASSDSVGGRNEQYF
DNA: TGTGCCAGCAGCGATTCCGTCGGGGGGCGAAACGAGCAGTACTTC
V: TRBV9
J: TRBJ2-7
size: .
D: .

CDR3: CSSSGTGFLNTQYF
DNA: TGCAGCTCATCCGGGACAGGGTTTTTGAATACGCAGTATTTT
V: TRBV29-1
J: TRBJ2-3
size: .
D: TRBD1

CDR3: CASSAARGNEKLFF
DNA: TGTGCCAGCAGTGCGGCCAGAGGAAATGAAAAACTGTTTTTT
V: TRBV6-1
J: TRBJ1-4
size: once
D: .

CDR3: CASSREVTVGLETQYF
DNA: TGTGCCAGCAGCCGGGAGGTGACAGTGGGTTTAGAGACCCAGTACTTC
V: TRBV4-2
J: TRBJ2-5
size: .
D: .

CDR3: CAWSGSGPETQYF
DNA: TGTGCCTGGAGCGGCTCTGGGCCAGAGACCCAGTACTTC
V: TRBV30
J: TRBJ2-5
size: few
D: .

CDR3: CASSPSSAGTYEQYF
DNA: TGTGCCAGCAGTCCTAGTTCTGCAGGGACCTACGAGCAGTACTTC
V: TRBV28
J: TRBJ2-7
size: .
D: .

CDR3: CASSTSGQRNEKLFF
DNA: TGTGCCAGTAGTACCTCGGGACAGAGAAATGAAAAACTGTTTTTT
V: TRBV19
J: TRBJ1-4
size: .
D: TRBD1

CDR3: CASSQDKVISNQPQHF
DNA: TGCGCCAGCAGCCAAGATAAGGTGATTAGTAATCAGCCCCAGCATTTT
V: TRBV4-1
J: TRBJ1-5
size: .
D: .

CDR3: CASSIAGLGETQYF
DNA: TGTGCCAGCAGTATAGCGGGGCTAGGGGAGACCCAGTACTTC
V: TRBV2
J: TRBJ2-5
size: .
D: TRBD2

CDR3: CASSLSWGGEEKLFF
DNA: TGTGCCAGCAGCCTGTCATGGGGGGGGGAAGAAAAACTGTTTTTT
V: TRBV28
J: TRBJ1-4
size: .
D: .

CDR3: CASSTGTGYGYTF
DNA: TGTGCCAGCAGTACCGGGACAGGGTATGGCTACACCTTC
V: TRBV28
J: TRBJ1-2
size: .
D: TRBD1

CDR3: CASSVTTVGADTQYF
DNA: TGTGCCAGCAGTGTAACTACGGTAGGGGCAGATACGCAGTATTTT
V: TRBV9
J: TRBJ2-3
size: .
D: .

CDR3: CASSLAEPGRLGGYTF
DNA: TGTGCCAGCAGCTTAGCGGAGCCAGGGCGGTTGGGTGGCTACACCTTC
V: TRBV7-8
J: TRBJ1-2
size: few
D: .

CDR3: CAIRGGTGGTSTDTQYF
DNA: TGTGCCATCCGGGGTGGGACAGGGGGTACCAGCACAGATACGCAGTATTTT
V: TRBV10-3
J: TRBJ2-3
size: .
D: TRBD1

CDR3: CASSRAGQGVSEQYF
DNA: TGTGCCAGTAGTAGGGCCGGACAGGGCGTCTCCGAGCAGTACTTC
V: TRBV19
J: TRBJ2-7
size: .
D: TRBD1

CDR3: CASSRVWVGVNYGYTF
DNA: TGTGCCAGCAGCCGGGTTTGGGTCGGGGTTAACTATGGCTACACCTTC
V: TRBV5-6
J: TRBJ1-2
size: .
D: .

CDR3: CSGERGEGSDTQYF
DNA: TGCAGCGGGGAGCGGGGCGAGGGTTCAGATACGCAGTATTTT
V: TRBV29-1
J: TRBJ2-3
size: .
D: TRBD2

CDR3: CASSIPRLAGLTERFF
DNA: TGTGCCAGTAGTATTCCTAGACTAGCGGGACTCACTGAGCGGTTCTTC
V: TRBV19
J: TRBJ2-1
size: .
D: TRBD2

CDR3: CASSPGGYNEQFF
DNA: TGTGCCAGTAGTCCAGGGGGTTACAATGAGCAGTTCTTC
V: TRBV19
J: TRBJ2-1
size: .
D: TRBD1

CDR3: CASRTGLWGMNTEAFF
DNA: TGTGCCAGCAGGACAGGGCTATGGGGGATGAACACTGAAGCTTTCTTT
V: TRBV25-1
J: TRBJ1-1
size: .
D: TRBD1

CDR3: CASSAGSGNTIYF
DNA: TGCGCCAGCAGCGCAGGGTCTGGAAACACCATATATTTT
V: TRBV5-1
J: TRBJ1-3
size: .
D: .

CDR3: CASSPKGEGTEAFF
DNA: TGTGCCAGCAGCCCTAAAGGGGAGGGCACTGAAGCTTTCTTT
V: TRBV7-3
J: TRBJ1-1
size: .
D: .

CDR3: CASSPGTAHTDTQYF
DNA: TGTGCCAGCAGCCCCGGGACGGCACACACAGATACGCAGTATTTT
V: TRBV6-4
J: TRBJ2-3
size: .
D: .

CDR3: CASSVLAGGVMTYNEQFF
DNA: TGTGCCAGCAGCGTACTGGCGGGAGGGGTGATGACCTACAATGAGCAGTTCTTC
V: TRBV9
J: TRBJ2-1
size: .
D: TRBD2

CDR3: CASSFNAEGFSEAFF
DNA: TGTGCCAGCAGCTTTAACGCGGAGGGCTTTTCTGAAGCTTTCTTT
V: TRBV7-3
J: TRBJ1-1
size: .
D: .

CDR3: CATGLGTSSKTDTQYF
DNA: TGTGCCACCGGCCTAGGGACTTCCTCAAAGACAGATACGCAGTATTTT
V: TRBV19
J: TRBJ2-3
size: .
D: .

CDR3: CASSRPALRGNEQFF
DNA: TGTGCCAGCAGTAGACCGGCCCTCAGGGGCAATGAGCAGTTCTTC
V: TRBV28
J: TRBJ2-1
size: .
D: .

CDR3: CASSVETSGSQQFF
DNA: TGTGCCAGCAGCGTAGAAACTAGCGGGAGTCAGCAGTTCTTC
V: TRBV9
J: TRBJ2-1
size: .
D: TRBD2

CDR3: CASSLAPGGSTYEQYF
DNA: TGTGCCAGCAGCTTAGCCCCGGGTGGGTCCACCTACGAGCAGTACTTC
V: TRBV7-9
J: TRBJ2-7
size: .
D: .

CDR3: CASRPSGRYEQYF
DNA: TGTGCCAGTAGGCCTAGCGGGAGGTACGAGCAGTACTTC
V: TRBV5-6
J: TRBJ2-7
size: .
D: TRBD2

CDR3: CASSSGTSVEQYF
DNA: TGTGCCAGCAGCTCCGGGACTAGTGTGGAGCAGTACTTC
V: TRBV7-2
J: TRBJ2-7
size: .
D: TRBD2

CDR3: CASSVPSGSRDEQFF
DNA: TGCGCCAGCAGCGTTCCTAGCGGGAGCCGGGATGAGCAGTTCTTC
V: TRBV4-1
J: TRBJ2-1
size: few
D: TRBD2

CDR3: CASSPRTGATGELFF
DNA: TGTGCCAGCAGCCCAAGGACAGGGGCCACCGGGGAGCTGTTTTTT
V: TRBV9
J: TRBJ2-2
size: many
D: TRBD1